This is a list of T cell receptor beta chains from one sample in a study of blood T cell repertoires in COVID-19. Method: immunoSEQ multiplex PCR; TCRdb's copy keeps in-frame clones and lacks some. The sample shows 20,000 to 25,000 clones, 70% to 90% of them seen only once. Material for sequencing was peripheral blood. These receptors were obtained from a woman of 80 years or more with active COVID-19. Each CDR3 is given without its conserved first and last residue. Fields, in order: CDR3 length, V gene, CDR3 protein.

13,TRBV27,ASSPRGQGDYEQY
13,TRBV2,ASSEGQGDPYEQY
9,TRBV29-1,SVVSGFGYT
13,TRBV28,ASNTGGLGNQPQH
11,TRBV19,ASSIVERGEQF
15,TRBV13,ASSLGLAGVMTGELF
14,TRBV5-4,ASSLTGTGLQETQY
9,TRBV2,ASSDPYEQY
11,TRBV5-1,ASSTTGFEEQY
13,TRBV7-2,ASSSLAGGPETQY
14,TRBV3-1/TRBV3-2,ASSQGYRGRYSPLH
12,TRBV20-1,SASQGTHNSPLH
15,TRBV5-6,ASSLWTGHYSNQPQH
11,TRBV5-8,ASSPTGPPQQY
13,TRBV4-3,ASSQGRVRGTEAF
10,TRBV2,ASSVGGNEQY